This is a list of T cell receptor beta chains from one sample in a study of T cells in Graves' hyperthyroidism and ophthalmopathy. One entry per CDR3 protein results from TCRdb running MiXCR on the multiplex PCR reads. The sample includes 500,000 to 650,000 distinct CDR3 sequences, under 20% of them seen just once. The sample comprised blood. Receptors originate from a woman aged 18-35 years with Graves' ophthalmopathy. The CDR3 runs from the conserved cysteine through the conserved F or W. A D gene is named only where the DNA matches it firmly. Size tells how often a clone was seen (once, few, many) or the class of an expanded clone, and some rows leave it out.

D gene	clone size	J gene	V gene	CDR3 DNA	CDR3 protein
TRBD2	few	TRBJ2-7	TRBV13	TGTGCCAGCAGCGAACAGCCGGGACTAGCAAACTCCTACGAGCAGTACTTC	CASSEQPGLANSYEQYF
.	.	TRBJ2-1	TRBV27	TGTGCCAGCAGTTTATCGGTAGCGTCTTACAATGAGCAGTTCTTC	CASSLSVASYNEQFF
.	many	TRBJ2-6	TRBV27	TGTGCCAGCAGTTTAGTGGCAGGGTGGTTTAGTGGGGCCAACGTCCTGACTTTC	CASSLVAGWFSGANVLTF
TRBD1	many	TRBJ1-1	TRBV30	TGTGCCTGGAGTGTAACGACAGGGGAGACTGAAGCTTTCTTT	CAWSVTTGETEAFF
.	many	TRBJ1-2	TRBV6-1	TGTGCCAGCAGGAGTCTTGGGGGCGAGGGAGGCTACACCTTC	CASRSLGGEGGYTF
.	few	TRBJ1-2	TRBV10-3	TGTGCCATCAGTGACAGCTATGGCTACACCTTC	CAISDSYGYTF
.	many	TRBJ1-2	TRBV3-1	TGTGCCAGCAGCCAAGTTGGGGGGGCGGATGGCTACACCTTC	CASSQVGGADGYTF
.	many	TRBJ1-3	TRBV30	TGTGCCTGGAGTGTAGGATGGGGAAACACCATATATTTT	CAWSVGWGNTIYF
TRBD2	many	TRBJ2-1	TRBV13	TGTGCCAGCAGCTTAGGGACTAGCGGGAGGGAAAACAGTGAGCAGTTCTTC	CASSLGTSGRENSEQFF
.	.	TRBJ1-1	TRBV19	TGTGCCAGTAGTGCCCTTTTTGACACCGAAGCTTTCTTT	CASSALFDTEAFF
.	.	TRBJ1-1	TRBV29-1	TGCAGCGTTCTTCTGGGGTGGGTGAAGACTGAAGCTTTCTTT	CSVLLGWVKTEAFF
TRBD2	many	TRBJ2-1	TRBV3-1	TGTGCCAGCAGCCAAGCCCGAGCGGGAGTGAATGAGCAGTTCTTC	CASSQARAGVNEQFF
.	many	TRBJ1-1	TRBV29-1	TGCAGTGGGCAGAACACTGAAGCTTTCTTT	CSGQNTEAFF
TRBD1	.	TRBJ2-7	TRBV5-1	TGCGCCAGCAGCTTGGGCCCTGGGACAGGGTCCGAGCAGTACTTC	CASSLGPGTGSEQYF
TRBD1	many	TRBJ2-1	TRBV27	TGTGCCAGCAGTCCGACGGGACAGCTTTCCTACAATGAGCAGTTCTTC	CASSPTGQLSYNEQFF
.	many	TRBJ1-1	TRBV20-1	TGCAGTGCTAGGGAAGCACAGGGCCTCCGAACGTTCTTT	CSAREAQGLRTFF
.	once	TRBJ1-4	TRBV6-2/TRBV6-3	TGTGCCAGCAGTTACTCGTACAGGCTAGCAACTAATGAAAAACTGTTTTTT	CASSYSYRLATNEKLFF
.	.	TRBJ1-1	TRBV10-2	TGCGCCAGCACTCAGTCTCTGGGAGGGGCCACTGAAGCTTTCTTT	CASTQSLGGATEAFF
.	.	TRBJ1-5	TRBV5-5	TGTGCCAGCAGCTTGGCTGCTTATAGCAATCAGCCCCAGCATTTT	CASSLAAYSNQPQHF
.	.	TRBJ2-1	TRBV27	TGTGCCAGCAGTTTAAGGGCAGCCTCCTACAATGAGCAGTTCTTC	CASSLRAASYNEQFF
TRBD1	many	TRBJ2-1	TRBV5-1	TGCGCCAGCAGCCCTGGGGACAGTTCGTACAATGAGCAGTTCTTC	CASSPGDSSYNEQFF